One sample yielded the 26 T cell receptor delta chains listed below, sequenced in a study of Vδ1+ human thymocytes. Study-level results: Thymic TRG and TRD repertoires appeared highly polyclonal.

RNA was extracted from the cells and then reverse transcribed. Multiplex PCR used pooled V-gene forward primers and a constant-region reverse primer to amplify CDR3s. TCRdb fed the multiplex PCR reads to CATT. Among about 75,000 delta-chain clones listed, around 34% were seen once. These receptors lack a known antigen. Sequences were obtained from Vdelta1+ gamma-delta thymocytes from the thymus. Subset defined: FACS-sorted CD3+ TCRalphabeta- TCRVdelta1+ TCRVdelta2- thymocytes. The receptors were sampled from a boy under two years old who had congenital heart surgery.

The V and J genes are TRDV1 and TRDJ1; TRDD2 matches 7 bases. CDR3 size: 14 residues. Germline trimming cut 5 bases from V and 8 bases from J; bases unmatched to any gene: 11. The germline CDR1 and CDR2 sequences are TSWWSYY and QGS. The CDR3 spells CALGPSDSYSKLIF. For the CDR3, the DNA is TGTGCTCTTGGGCCCAGTGATTCCTACTCGAAACTCATCTTT.

The V and J genes are TRDV1 and TRDJ1; D is unclear. V lost 6 bases to trimming and J lost 0 bases, with 26 bases between them. This CDR3 is built from 19 residues. In germline, CDR1 is TSWWSYY, CDR2 QGS. The CDR3 reads CALGHGLGNLTLYTDKLIF. The CDR3 DNA reads as TGTGCTCTTGGCCACGGATTAGGGAACCTCACACTGTACACCGATAAACTCATCTTT.

The genes are TRDV1 and TRDJ1, with 10 bases identical to TRDD3. CDR1 is TSWWSYY, CDR2 QGS, per germline. CDR3 length: 17 residues. With 1 base clipped from V and 3 bases from J, the junction kept 8 bases outside the gene matches. The CDR3 here is CALGERAVGDTSDKLIF. For the CDR3, the DNA is TGTGCTCTTGGGGAACGAGCCGTGGGGGATACCTCCGATAAACTCATCTTT.

Note on this clone: This sample also contains other DNA sequences that code for the same CDR3. This sequence joins TRDV1 and TRDJ1, with 8 bases aligning to TRDD3. The CDR3 loop spans 22 amino acids. CDR1 and CDR2 from the germline V gene are TSWWSYY and QGS. V shed 4 bases, J shed 0 bases, and the junction held 25 bases outside the gene matches. As DNA, the CDR3 is TGTGCTCTTGGGGCTTCGTTAGCCTCCCCAACTGGGGGGGGCCTATACACCGATAAACTCATCTTT. This sequence encodes CALGASLASPTGGGLYTDKLIF.

This clone was detected many times. The chain recombines TRDV1 with TRDJ1, with D hard to call. V shed 3 bases and J shed 0 bases, with 8 bases lying between them. CDR1 TSWWSYY and CDR2 QGS come from the germline V gene. This CDR3 contains 14 residues. The DNA of the CDR3 is TGTGCTCTTGGGGATGTATGTGACACCGATAAACTCATCTTT. It yields the protein CALGDVCDTDKLIF.

In its sample, this clone was seen a few times. V is TRDV1 and J is TRDJ1, with 8 bases lining up with TRDD3. This CDR3 has 21 amino acids. J gave up 0 bases and V 3 bases, and 21 bases lay outside the gene matches. Germline V gives CDR1 TSWWSYY, CDR2 QGS. CDR3: CALGDLATFPWGILYTDKLIF. CDR3 bases: TGTGCTCTTGGGGACTTGGCCACCTTCCCTTGGGGGATCCTGTACACCGATAAACTCATCTTT.

A remark on this clone: The DNA is left out, because the CDR3 cannot be placed on it with certainty; the CDR3 is given as TCRdb lists it. The rearrangement uses TRDV1 and TRDJ1; the table gives TRDD3 as D, unverified against the DNA. The CDR3 length is 18 residues, termini included. Germline loops: CDR1 TSWWSYY, CDR2 QGS. The CDR3 sequence: CALGELWGAGGYPDKLIF.

This clone was recorded a few times. The J gene is TRDJ1, the V gene TRDV1; 11 bases agree with TRDD3. CDR3 length equals 21 residues. Per the germline V gene, CDR1 is TSWWSYY and CDR2 is QGS. V was clipped by 2 bases and J by 3 bases; unmatched bases: 20. The CDR3 nucleotides read TGTGCTCTTGGGGAAATGGGACCTTCCTACTGGGGGATAGGGCCCTCCGATAAACTCATCTTT. As protein: CALGEMGPSYWGIGPSDKLIF.

This chain links TRDV1 with TRDJ1, with 7 bases lining up with TRDD3. CDR1 TSWWSYY and CDR2 QGS come from the germline V gene. The CDR3 totals 18 residues. V shed 1 base, J shed 5 bases, and the junction held 16 bases outside the gene matches. The CDR3 region is CALGEPLPTGDPRDKLIF. Here the CDR3 DNA reads TGTGCTCTTGGGGAACCCTTACCTACTGGGGATCCCAGGGATAAACTCATCTTT.

The gene calls are TRDV1 and TRDJ1, with 8 bases aligning to TRDD3. Germline lookup yields CDR1 TSWWSYY and CDR2 QGS. Losses at the gene ends were 3 bases for V and 0 bases for J; bases not matched to a gene: 18. This CDR3 comprises 20 residues. The CDR3 region has the DNA TGTGCTCTTGGGGAGTCGTTACCTACTGGGGGGCCTACCTACACCGATAAACTCATCTTT. Translating gives CALGESLPTGGPTYTDKLIF.

The V call is TRDV1, the J call TRDJ1; maybe TRDD3 (6 bases). This CDR3 has 20 residues. Deletions cut 3 bases from V and 0 bases from J, with 26 bases between. Looked up from germline, CDR1 is TSWWSYY and CDR2 is QGS. The CDR3 DNA reads as TGTGCTCTTGGGGAGTTGCTGATTCGGAGTTGGGGGTTGTACACCGATAAACTCATCTTT. Protein product: CALGELLIRSWGLYTDKLIF.

The genes are TRDV1 and TRDJ1, with no clear D. Germline V gene data show CDR1 as TSWWSYY and CDR2 as QGS. The germline V and J ends were trimmed by 3 bases and 0 bases, with 17 bases remaining between them. The CDR3 consists of 17 residues. The CDR3 loop is CALGDDVCGPYTDKLIF. The CDR3, as DNA: TGTGCTCTTGGGGACGACGTCTGTGGGCCGTACACCGATAAACTCATCTTT.

This rearrangement joins TRDV1 to TRDJ1, with a weak D call TRDD3 (6 bases). This CDR3 is built from 17 residues. Trimming took 5 bases from V and 3 from J, leaving 22 bases between them. The germline V gene has CDR1 TSWWSYY and CDR2 QGS. CDR3 DNA: TGTGCTCTTGGGAAATCGGGATTGGGGGGCTGGCCCGATAAACTCATCTTT. Its protein product is CALGKSGLGGWPDKLIF.

This chain connects TRDV1 to TRDJ1, with D perhaps TRDD2 (6 bases). With 0 bases removed from V and 0 bases from J, the gap between germline ends came to 29 bases. This CDR3 is built from 22 residues. CDR1 is TSWWSYY, CDR2 QGS, per germline. The CDR3 protein is CALGELLPPTSSLEGYTDKLIF. The CDR3 DNA reads as TGTGCTCTTGGGGAACTTCTACCTCCTACGTCGTCCCTGGAGGGCTACACCGATAAACTCATCTTT.

As concerns this clone: Distinct nucleotide sequences in the sample also encode this CDR3. This chain uses TRDV1 with TRDJ1; no clear D gene. Trimming took 0 bases from V and 0 from J, leaving 32 bases between them. CDR1 TSWWSYY and CDR2 QGS come from the germline V gene. The CDR3 runs 23 residues. The CDR3 DNA reads TGTGCTCTTGGGGAACTAGCCTCAACTTCACAGTTAACACACTTGGCGTACACCGATAAACTCATCTTT. This sequence encodes CALGELASTSQLTHLAYTDKLIF.

This clone was picked up a small number of times. J is TRDJ1 and V is TRDV1; no reliable D call. This CDR3 has 14 residues. CDR1 is TSWWSYY and CDR2 is QGS in the germline V gene. V lost 0 bases and J 11 bases, leaving 16 bases between the germline ends. In nucleotides, the CDR3 is TGTGCTCTTGGGGAACTTGGGCTAAAGCCCGGGCTCATCTTT. Protein product: CALGELGLKPGLIF.

Only a few counts were recorded for this clone. The chain couples TRDV1 to TRDJ1; no definite D call. The CDR3 runs to 18 residues. Germline-derived CDR1 and CDR2 are TSWWSYY and QGS. With 2 bases removed from V and 7 bases from J, the gap between germline ends came to 26 bases. The CDR3 sequence: CALGEMTYLDSQPPKLIF. The CDR3 DNA is TGTGCTCTTGGGGAAATGACCTATCTCGATAGCCAACCCCCTAAACTCATCTTT.

In its sample, this clone was seen once. The chain carries TRDV2 and TRDJ1; D may be TRDD3 (6 bases). V shed 9 bases and J shed 2 bases, with 15 bases lying between them. The germline gives CDR1 GEAIGNYY, CDR2 EKD. The CDR3 runs 13 residues. DNA for the CDR3: TGTGCCACCGGTTCGGGGATTACCGATAAACTCATCTTT. Its translation: CATGSGITDKLIF.

Only a few counts were recorded for this clone. This chain connects TRDV1 to TRDJ1; possible D gene TRDD2, 9 bases. Germline lookup yields CDR1 TSWWSYY and CDR2 QGS. The CDR3 has 23 residues. V was trimmed by 2 bases and J by 0 bases, leaving 34 bases between them. The CDR3 spells CALGESSLPTTLGVQGDTDKLIF. As DNA, the CDR3 is TGTGCTCTTGGGGAATCCTCCCTTCCTACCACACTGGGGGTCCAGGGGGACACCGATAAACTCATCTTT.

The chain carries TRDV1 and TRDJ1, with a possible D match to TRDD3 (5 bases). This CDR3 has 20 amino acids. CDR1 is TSWWSYY, CDR2 QGS, per germline. With 2 bases removed from V and 0 bases from J, the gap between germline ends came to 25 bases. CDR3 sequence reads: CALGESPPGGPPGDTDKLIF. The CDR3 nucleotides read TGTGCTCTTGGGGAAAGCCCCCCAGGGGGCCCACCGGGGGACACCGATAAACTCATCTTT.

This clone has a handful of counts. The V gene is TRDV1, the J gene TRDJ1, with 9 bases that match TRDD3. From germline, CDR1 is TSWWSYY and CDR2 QGS. The CDR3 sequence is 16 residues long. Germline trimming cut 8 bases from V and 4 bases from J; bases unmatched to any gene: 14. CDR3 protein: CALFPLGGDTGDKLIF. The CDR3 DNA reads TGTGCTCTTTTCCCCCTCGGGGGGGATACTGGCGATAAACTCATCTTT.

The sample holds a few counts of this clone. The chain recombines TRDV1 with TRDJ1; possibly TRDD3 for D (6 bases). This CDR3 has 18 residues. The germline gives CDR1 TSWWSYY, CDR2 QGS. The V end was cut by 2 bases, the J end by 3 bases, with 22 bases between. CDR3 in amino acids: CALGEGPGVGAYSDKLIF. In nucleotides, the CDR3 is TGTGCTCTTGGGGAAGGCCCCGGAGTGGGGGCCTACTCCGATAAACTCATCTTT.

The chain has TRDV1 and TRDJ1; TRDD3 agrees at 12 bases. CDR1 is TSWWSYY and CDR2 is QGS in the germline V gene. Unmatched junction bases numbered 20, after V lost 2 bases and J lost 10 bases. This CDR3 spans 19 amino acids. CDR3 loop: CALGESPHFGLGDTKVLIF. The CDR3, as DNA: TGTGCTCTTGGGGAATCCCCACACTTCGGACTGGGGGATACTAAGGTACTCATCTTT.

This clone came up a few times. This chain connects TRDV1 to TRDJ1; D unresolved. This CDR3 region has 14 residues. V lost 5 bases to trimming and J lost 4 bases, with 14 bases between them. The germline V gene has CDR1 TSWWSYY and CDR2 QGS. CDR3 residues: CALGSQPIVDKLIF. In nucleotides, the CDR3 is TGTGCTCTTGGGTCACAACCTATCGTCGATAAACTCATCTTT.

This clone has only a few counts. The chain couples TRDV1 to TRDJ1, with a tentative D call TRDD3 (5 bases). Per the germline V gene, CDR1 is TSWWSYY and CDR2 is QGS. The CDR3 runs to 19 residues. The V and J ends lost 0 bases and 2 bases respectively, with 22 bases between them. CDR3 in amino acids: CALGELGMGPGRGTDKLIF. CDR3 DNA: TGTGCTCTTGGGGAACTAGGAATGGGCCCCGGTCGGGGAACCGATAAACTCATCTTT.

The chain links TRDV1 to TRDJ1; the match to TRDD3 covers 10 bases. The J segment lost 4 bases and the V segment lost 2 bases, leaving 22 bases of the junction unmatched. This CDR3 comprises 21 residues. The germline V gene encodes CDR1 TSWWSYY and CDR2 QGS. Written as DNA, the CDR3 is TGTGCTCTTGGGGAAATTGGCTTTCCTACGGTACTGGGGGATCCAGGCGATAAACTCATCTTT. Translating it yields CALGEIGFPTVLGDPGDKLIF.